The rows below give T cell receptor beta chains drawn from one sample of a study of blood T cell repertoires in COVID-19. TCRdb's copy holds only in-frame clones and misses some; the assay was immunoSEQ multiplex PCR. Of some 200,000 clones listed, approximately 90% are singletons. The sequencing input was peripheral blood. The receptors derive from a woman between 18 and 30 years old who had recovered from COVID-19. CDR3s include the opening cysteine and the closing phenylalanine or tryptophan. The order of the fields is J gene, V gene, D gene, clone size, CDR3 DNA, CDR3 protein. The D gene is left open where the match is weak. Size is stated for part of the rows, as once, few or many counts, or as a class when the clone is expanded.

TRBJ1-2	TRBV9	-	-	TGTGCCAGCAGCTCCCACTTCCTACAGGAACTCTATGGCTACACCTTC	CASSSHFLQELYGYTF
TRBJ2-1	TRBV2	TRBD2	-	TGTGCCAGCAGCCGACGCTCTAGCGGGGGGACCAATGAGCAGTTCTTC	CASSRRSSGGTNEQFF
TRBJ2-5	TRBV5-1	TRBD2	once	TGCGCCAGCAGCTTGGCCAGCGGGGGGAACCAAGAGACCCAGTACTTC	CASSLASGGNQETQYF
TRBJ2-5	TRBV4-3	TRBD2	-	TGCGCCAGCAGCCAAGCCCTAGCGGAGAGGCAAGAGACCCAGTACTTC	CASSQALAERQETQYF
TRBJ2-4	TRBV5-1	-	few	TGCGCCAGCAGCTCGACAGTAGCCAAAAACATTCAGTACTTC	CASSSTVAKNIQYF
TRBJ1-2	TRBV4-3	-	-	TGCGCCAGCAGCCAAGATCTAGGGGCTAATGGCTACACCTTC	CASSQDLGANGYTF
TRBJ2-3	TRBV29-1	TRBD2	once	TGCAGCGTTGAATCGGGAGGAGTTTCGGCAGATACGCAGTATTTT	CSVESGGVSADTQYF
TRBJ2-3	TRBV4-3	-	once	TGCGCCAGCAGCCAATACGTAAGGGCTAGCGCAGATACGCAGTATTTT	CASSQYVRASADTQYF
TRBJ1-1	TRBV15	-	-	TGTGCCACCAGCAGCCGACAGGCGAACACTGAAGCTTTCTTT	CATSSRQANTEAFF
TRBJ1-1	TRBV3-1/TRBV3-2	TRBD1	-	TGTGCCAGCAGCTATCAACTCCAGGGGGCTGGGACTGAAGCTTTCTTT	CASSYQLQGAGTEAFF
TRBJ1-1	TRBV19	-	-	TGTGCCAGTAGTTTCAGGAACACTGAAGCTTTCTTT	CASSFRNTEAFF
TRBJ2-1	TRBV14	-	-	TGTGCCAGCAGCCGGGGGCGGGCGTTGTCCTACAATGAGCAGTTCTTC	CASSRGRALSYNEQFF
TRBJ1-2	TRBV12-3/TRBV12-4	TRBD1	-	TGTGCCAGCAGTTTAGCGAAGGGACAGGGTTTCTACTTC	CASSLAKGQGFYF
TRBJ1-1	TRBV2	-	-	TGTGCCAGCAGTGACAGGGCCACTGAAGCTTTCTTT	CASSDRATEAFF
TRBJ2-1	TRBV27	TRBD2	-	TGTGCCAGCAGTTTAGTCTTCGAGGCGGGAGGTGCAAATGAGCAGTTCTTC	CASSLVFEAGGANEQFF
TRBJ1-6	TRBV6-2/TRBV6-3	TRBD1	few	TGTGCCAGCAGCCACGCGACCGGGACAGGGGGTTTCAGGACTCGTTCACCCCTCCACTTT	CASSHATGTGGFRTRSPLHF
TRBJ1-1	TRBV5-5	TRBD1	-	TGTGCCAGCAGACAACCGGGACAGGGATCGCCGAACACTGAAGCTTTCTTT	CASRQPGQGSPNTEAFF
TRBJ2-1	TRBV5-1	TRBD1	-	TGCGCCAGCAGCTCGACCCTAGGACAGGGCCCCTACAATGAGCAGTTCTTC	CASSSTLGQGPYNEQFF
TRBJ1-2	TRBV2	TRBD1	-	TGTGCCAGCTGCACGGGACAGAGGTATGGCTACACCTTC	CASCTGQRYGYTF
TRBJ2-3	TRBV9	-	-	TGTGCCAGCAGCGTAGGGCGGGATACGCAGTATTTT	CASSVGRDTQYF
TRBJ2-5	TRBV7-9	TRBD2	-	TGTGCCAGCAGGCTAGCGGGGGCCTCCCAAGAGACCCAGTACTTC	CASRLAGASQETQYF
TRBJ2-2	TRBV9	-	few	TGTGCCAGCCCCCCCGATAGAACGAACACCGGGGAGCTGTTTTTT	CASPPDRTNTGELFF
TRBJ2-3	TRBV4-3	-	-	TGCGCCAGCAGAGGGGGGGCAGATACGCAGTATTTT	CASRGGADTQYF
TRBJ1-5	TRBV5-5	-	few	TGTGCCAGCAGCTTGGCTCCGAAGGGGCCCACCAATCAGCCCCAGCATTTT	CASSLAPKGPTNQPQHF
TRBJ2-3	TRBV2	-	-	TGTGCCAGCAGTGTAGCTCTCAACTCGCTCACAGATACGCAGTATTTT	CASSVALNSLTDTQYF
TRBJ1-2	TRBV4-2	TRBD1	-	TGTGCCAGCAGCCTAGCGGCGGGACAGGATTCCTATGGCTACACCTTC	CASSLAAGQDSYGYTF
TRBJ2-5	TRBV2	-	-	TGTGCCAGCGGAGGGGGGGCCGGGGAGACCCAGTACTTC	CASGGGAGETQYF
TRBJ1-6	TRBV14	-	-	TGTGCCAGCAGCCAAGAACCGGGAGGGGGTATGCCCCTCCACTTT	CASSQEPGGGMPLHF
TRBJ2-5	TRBV2	-	-	TGTGCCCAGATGAAAACGGGCGGGGGCCGACAAGAGACCCAGTACTTC	CAQMKTGGGRQETQYF
TRBJ2-3	TRBV3-1/TRBV3-2	-	-	TGTGCCAGCAGCCACAGCAGGGCTCGCACAGATACGCAGTATTTT	CASSHSRARTDTQYF
TRBJ2-7	TRBV21-1	-	-	TGTGCCAGCAGCAAAGCACAGACTAGCGGGGGATACGAGCAGTACTTC	CASSKAQTSGGYEQYF
TRBJ2-3	TRBV6-2/TRBV6-3	-	-	TGTGCCAGCAGTCCCTATGCGGATACGCAGTATTTT	CASSPYADTQYF
TRBJ2-5	TRBV7-6	-	-	TGTGCCAGCAGCTTAGTTGGTCTAGACCAAGAGACCCAGTACTTC	CASSLVGLDQETQYF
TRBJ2-1	TRBV7-6	-	-	TGTGCCAGCAGCTACTCGAGAGTATCTTACAATGAGCAGTTCTTC	CASSYSRVSYNEQFF
TRBJ1-1	TRBV7-9	-	-	TGTGCCAGCAGCTTAAGTTTCGGGGAAATGAACACTGAAGCTTTCTTT	CASSLSFGEMNTEAFF
TRBJ1-5	TRBV7-2	TRBD1	-	TGTGCCAGCAGGCCGTACGGGACAGGGAGGGATAGCAATCAGCCCCAGCATTTT	CASRPYGTGRDSNQPQHF
TRBJ1-3	TRBV7-9	TRBD1	-	TGTGCCAGCAGCTTATTCCGACAGGGGAGGAGGTCTGGAAACACCATATATTTT	CASSLFRQGRRSGNTIYF
TRBJ2-7	TRBV19	TRBD2	-	TGTGCCAGTAGGTCTAGCGGGGGTTTGGACGAGCAGTACTTC	CASRSSGGLDEQYF
TRBJ1-1	TRBV7-2	-	-	TGTGCCAGCAGCTTAGGGGCCGCGATGAACACTGAAGCTTTCTTT	CASSLGAAMNTEAFF
TRBJ1-5	TRBV7-2	-	-	TGTGCCAGCAGCTTACGGCGGGGGATCAAACAGCCCCAGCATTTT	CASSLRRGIKQPQHF
TRBJ2-7	TRBV9	-	once	TGTGCCAGCAGCGTCGGGGAAACCTACGAGCAGTACTTC	CASSVGETYEQYF
TRBJ1-4	TRBV2	TRBD1	few	TGTGCCAGCAGTGAGGGACAGGGAATTAATGAAAAACTGTTTTTT	CASSEGQGINEKLFF
TRBJ1-6	TRBV9	-	-	TGTGCCAGCAGCGTAGGAAGAGGGGGACGGATTAATTCACCCCTCCACTTT	CASSVGRGGRINSPLHF
TRBJ1-4	TRBV5-4	-	-	TGTGCCAGCAGCTCCATACACAACGGGGTTGAAAAACTGTTTTTT	CASSSIHNGVEKLFF
TRBJ2-3	TRBV24-1	TRBD2	-	TGTGCCACCAGTGAGGGGGGGATTAGCACAGATACGCAGTATTTT	CATSEGGISTDTQYF
TRBJ1-5	TRBV7-2	TRBD1	-	TGTGCCAGCAGCCTCACAGGGGTAAGGAATCAGCCCCAGCATTTT	CASSLTGVRNQPQHF
TRBJ2-3	TRBV7-6	TRBD2	-	TGTGCCAGCAGCTTACGCCCGGGGGGGACCGATACGCAGTATTTT	CASSLRPGGTDTQYF
TRBJ2-3	TRBV28	-	-	TGTGCCAGCAGTTTATCTCAGGGTTTGGAGTATTTT	CASSLSQGLEYF
TRBJ2-3	TRBV5-1	TRBD2	-	TGCGCCAGCAGCAGCTGGGAGGGGAGCACAGATACGCAGTATTTT	CASSSWEGSTDTQYF
TRBJ2-1	TRBV11-3	TRBD2	once	TGTGCCAGCAGCCTGATGACGACTAGCGGGGTCAATGAGCAGTTCTTC	CASSLMTTSGVNEQFF
TRBJ1-2	TRBV5-1	-	-	TGCGCCAGCAGCAGGGGCCCTCGGCAGGGCCCTCCCATCGACTATGGCTACACCTTC	CASSRGPRQGPPIDYGYTF
TRBJ2-7	TRBV7-2	-	-	TGTGCCAGCAGCTTAGGTCCAGCGCTACTCACCTACGAGCAGTACTTC	CASSLGPALLTYEQYF
TRBJ2-3	TRBV7-3	-	-	TGTGCCAGCAGCTTGAGCCCGGGACTGCTCACAGATACGCAGTATTTT	CASSLSPGLLTDTQYF
TRBJ2-1	TRBV6-5	-	-	TGTGCCGGATGGGGAGGGGGTGAGCAGTTCTTC	CAGWGGGEQFF
TRBJ2-2	TRBV9	-	-	TGTGCCAGCAGCGCGAACGGGGGCACCGGGGAGCTGTTTTTT	CASSANGGTGELFF
TRBJ2-1	TRBV9	TRBD2	once	TGTGCCAGCAGCGGGACTAGTTACAATGAGCAGTTCTTC	CASSGTSYNEQFF
TRBJ2-3	TRBV6-5	TRBD1	-	TGTGCCAGCAGTTTAGGGACAGGGGATACGCAGTATTTT	CASSLGTGDTQYF